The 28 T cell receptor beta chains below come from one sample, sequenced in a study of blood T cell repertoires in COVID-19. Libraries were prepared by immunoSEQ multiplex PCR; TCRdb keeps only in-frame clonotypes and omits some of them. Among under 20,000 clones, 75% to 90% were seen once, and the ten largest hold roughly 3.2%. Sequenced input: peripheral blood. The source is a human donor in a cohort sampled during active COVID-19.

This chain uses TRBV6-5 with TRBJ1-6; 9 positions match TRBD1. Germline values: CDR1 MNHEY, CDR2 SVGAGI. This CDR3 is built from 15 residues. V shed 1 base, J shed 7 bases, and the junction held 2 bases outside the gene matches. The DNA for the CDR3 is TGTGCCAGCAGTTACTTCGACAGGGGGAATTCACCCCTCCACTTT. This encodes CASSYFDRGNSPLHF.

The CDR3 coding sequence is TGTGCCAGCACCACTGGTACGGGCTCCTACAATGAGCAGTTCTTC. It is translated as CASTTGTGSYNEQFF. The rearrangement joins TRBV2 to TRBJ2-1; D uncertain. V gave up 7 bases and J gave up 0 bases, with 13 bases separating them. The CDR3 totals 15 residues. Germline CDR1 reads SNHLY; CDR2 reads FYNNEI.

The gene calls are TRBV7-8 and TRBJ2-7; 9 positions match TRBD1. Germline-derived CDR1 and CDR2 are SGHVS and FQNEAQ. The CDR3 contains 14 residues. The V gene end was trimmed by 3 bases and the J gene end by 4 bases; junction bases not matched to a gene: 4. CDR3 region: CASSFRDRDYEQYF. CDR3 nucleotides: TGTGCCAGCAGCTTCCGGGACAGGGATTACGAGCAGTACTTC. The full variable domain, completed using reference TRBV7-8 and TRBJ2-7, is GAGVSQSPRYKVAKRGQDVALRCDPISGHVSLFWYQQALGQGPEFLTYFQNEAQLDKSGLPSDRFFAERPEGSVSTLKIQRTQQEDSAVYLCASSFRDRDYEQYFGPGTRLTVT.

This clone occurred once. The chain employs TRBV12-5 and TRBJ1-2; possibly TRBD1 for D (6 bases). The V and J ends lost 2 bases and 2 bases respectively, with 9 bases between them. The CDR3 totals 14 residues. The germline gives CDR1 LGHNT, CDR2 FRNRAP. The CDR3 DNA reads TGTGCTAGTGGTTTGACAGGGACAAACTATGGCTACACCTTC. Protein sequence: CASGLTGTNYGYTF.

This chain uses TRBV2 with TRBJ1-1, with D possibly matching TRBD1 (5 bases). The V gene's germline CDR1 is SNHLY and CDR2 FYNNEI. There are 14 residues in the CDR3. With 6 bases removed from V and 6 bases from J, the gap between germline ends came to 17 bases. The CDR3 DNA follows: TGTGCCAGCAGAAAACAGGAAGCCAACTCTGAAGCTTTCTTT. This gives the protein CASRKQEANSEAFF.

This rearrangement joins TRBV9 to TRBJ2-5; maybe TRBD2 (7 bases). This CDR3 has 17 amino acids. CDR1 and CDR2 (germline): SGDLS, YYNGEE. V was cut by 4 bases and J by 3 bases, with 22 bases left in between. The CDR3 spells CASSPHLGGGGKETQYF. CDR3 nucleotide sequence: TGTGCCAGCAGCCCCCACCTCGGAGGGGGGGGAAAAGAGACCCAGTACTTC. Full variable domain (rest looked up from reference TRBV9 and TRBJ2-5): DSGVTQTPKHLITATGQRVTLRCSPRSGDLSVYWYQQSLDQGLQFLIQYYNGEERAKGNILERFSAQQFPDLHSELNLSSLELGDSALYFCASSPHLGGGGKETQYFGPGTRLLVL.

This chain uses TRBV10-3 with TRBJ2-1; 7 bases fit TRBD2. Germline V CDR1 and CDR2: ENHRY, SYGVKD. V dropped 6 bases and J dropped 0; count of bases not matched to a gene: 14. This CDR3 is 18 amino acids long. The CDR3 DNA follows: TGTGCCATCAGGGGCGGGAGTGCCTTGGGGAGCTCCTACAATGAGCAGTTCTTC. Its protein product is CAIRGGSALGSSYNEQFF.

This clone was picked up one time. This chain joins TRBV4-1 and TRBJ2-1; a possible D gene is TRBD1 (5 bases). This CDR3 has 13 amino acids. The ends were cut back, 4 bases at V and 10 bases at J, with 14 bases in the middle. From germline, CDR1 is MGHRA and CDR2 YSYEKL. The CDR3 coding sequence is TGCGCCAGCAGCCCTCCAGGGTCGAGCGAGCAGTTCTTC. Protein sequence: CASSPPGSSEQFF.

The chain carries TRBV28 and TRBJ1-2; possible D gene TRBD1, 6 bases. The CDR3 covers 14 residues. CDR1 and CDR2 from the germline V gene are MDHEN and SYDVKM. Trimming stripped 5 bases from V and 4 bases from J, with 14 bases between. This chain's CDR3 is CASSPHGQSYGYTF. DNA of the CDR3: TGTGCCAGCAGTCCCCATGGACAGAGCTATGGCTACACCTTC.

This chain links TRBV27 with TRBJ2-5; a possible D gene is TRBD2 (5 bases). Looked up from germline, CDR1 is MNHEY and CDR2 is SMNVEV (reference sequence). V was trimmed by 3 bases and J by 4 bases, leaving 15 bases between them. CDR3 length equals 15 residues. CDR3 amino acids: CASSLRVRTGETQYF. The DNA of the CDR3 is TGTGCCAGCAGTTTGCGGGTTAGGACGGGAGAGACCCAGTACTTC.

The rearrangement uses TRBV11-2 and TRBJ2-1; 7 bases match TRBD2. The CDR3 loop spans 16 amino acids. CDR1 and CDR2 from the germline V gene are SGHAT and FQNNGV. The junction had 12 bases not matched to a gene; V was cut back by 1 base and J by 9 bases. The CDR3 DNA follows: TGTGCCAGCAGCTTAGGTTATGGAGGGAGGGCCGGTGAGCAGTTCTTC. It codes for CASSLGYGGRAGEQFF. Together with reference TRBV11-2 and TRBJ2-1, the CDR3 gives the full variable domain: EAGVAQSPRYKIIEKRQSVAFWCNPISGHATLYWYQQILGQGPKLLIQFQNNGVVDDSQLPKDRFSAERLKGVDSTLKIQPAKLEDSAVYLCASSLGYGGRAGEQFFGPGTRLTVL.

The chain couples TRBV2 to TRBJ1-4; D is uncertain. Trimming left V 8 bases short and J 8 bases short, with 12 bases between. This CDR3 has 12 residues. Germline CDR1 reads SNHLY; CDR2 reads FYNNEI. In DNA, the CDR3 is TGTGCCAGCTCTGCCTCAGGCGAAAAACTGTTTTTT. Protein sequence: CASSASGEKLFF.

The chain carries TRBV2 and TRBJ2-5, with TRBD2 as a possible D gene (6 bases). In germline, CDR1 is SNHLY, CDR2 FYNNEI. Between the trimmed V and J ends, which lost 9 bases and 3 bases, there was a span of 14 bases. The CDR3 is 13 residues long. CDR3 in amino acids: CASSGLMEETQYF. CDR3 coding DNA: TGTGCCAGTAGCGGACTGATGGAAGAGACCCAGTACTTC.

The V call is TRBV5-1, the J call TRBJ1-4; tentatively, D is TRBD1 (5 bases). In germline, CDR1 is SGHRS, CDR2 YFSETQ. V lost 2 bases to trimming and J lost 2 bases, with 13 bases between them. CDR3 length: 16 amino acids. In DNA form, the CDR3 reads TGCGCCAGCAGCTTAGGGATCGGGGGGACTAATGAAAAACTGTTTTTT. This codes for CASSLGIGGTNEKLFF.

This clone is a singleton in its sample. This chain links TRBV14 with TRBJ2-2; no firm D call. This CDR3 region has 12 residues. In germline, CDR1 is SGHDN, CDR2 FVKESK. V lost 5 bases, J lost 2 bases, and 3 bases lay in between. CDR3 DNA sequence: TGTGCCAGCAGCTATAACACCGGGGAGCTGTTTTTT. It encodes CASSYNTGELFF.

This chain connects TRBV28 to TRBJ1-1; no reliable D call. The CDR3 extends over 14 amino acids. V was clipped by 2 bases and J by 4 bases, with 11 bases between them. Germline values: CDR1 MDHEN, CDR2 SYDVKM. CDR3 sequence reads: CASSLPSRGTEAFF. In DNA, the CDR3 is TGTGCCAGCAGTTTACCCTCCCGGGGCACTGAAGCTTTCTTT.

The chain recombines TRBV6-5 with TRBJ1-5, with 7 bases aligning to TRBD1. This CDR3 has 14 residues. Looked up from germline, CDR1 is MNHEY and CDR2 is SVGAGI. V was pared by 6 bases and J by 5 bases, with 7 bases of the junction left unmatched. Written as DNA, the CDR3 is TGTGCCAGCAGAGTCGGGACAGCTTATCAGCCCCAGCATTTT. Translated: CASRVGTAYQPQHF.

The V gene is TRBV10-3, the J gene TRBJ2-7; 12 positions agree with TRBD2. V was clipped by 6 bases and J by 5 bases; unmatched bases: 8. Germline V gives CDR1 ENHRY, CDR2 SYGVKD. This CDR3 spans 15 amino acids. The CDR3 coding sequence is TGTGCCATCAGCCTAGCGGGAGGGCCTGTTGACGAGCAGTACTTC. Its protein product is CAISLAGGPVDEQYF.

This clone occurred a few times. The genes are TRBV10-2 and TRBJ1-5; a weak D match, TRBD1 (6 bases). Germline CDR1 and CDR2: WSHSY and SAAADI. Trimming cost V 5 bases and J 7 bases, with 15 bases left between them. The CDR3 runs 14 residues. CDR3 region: CASSMSGEGQPQHF. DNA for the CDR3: TGCGCCAGCAGTATGTCAGGGGAGGGCCAGCCCCAGCATTTT.

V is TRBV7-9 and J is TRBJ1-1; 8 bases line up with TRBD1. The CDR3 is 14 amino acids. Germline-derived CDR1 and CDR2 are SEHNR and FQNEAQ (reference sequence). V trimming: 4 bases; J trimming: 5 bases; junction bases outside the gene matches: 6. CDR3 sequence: CASSSGQGVTEAFF. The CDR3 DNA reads TGTGCCAGCAGCTCTGGACAGGGAGTAACTGAAGCTTTCTTT. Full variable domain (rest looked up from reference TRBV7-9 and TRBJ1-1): DTGVSQNPRHKITKRGQNVTFRCDPISEHNRLYWYRQTLGQGPEFLTYFQNEAQLEKSRLLSDRFSAERPKGSFSTLEIQRTEQGDSAMYLCASSSGQGVTEAFFGQGTRLTVV.

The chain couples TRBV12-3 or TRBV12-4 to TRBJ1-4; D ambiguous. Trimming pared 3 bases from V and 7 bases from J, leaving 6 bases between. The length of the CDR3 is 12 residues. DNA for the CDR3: TGTGCCAGCAGTTTGAGTTCTGAAAAACTGTTTTTT. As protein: CASSLSSEKLFF.

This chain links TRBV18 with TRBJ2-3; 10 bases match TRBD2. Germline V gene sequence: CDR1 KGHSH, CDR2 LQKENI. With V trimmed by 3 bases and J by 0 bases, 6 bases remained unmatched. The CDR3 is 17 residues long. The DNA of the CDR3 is TGTGCCAGCTCACCTTTGGGACTAGCGTCTAGCACAGATACGCAGTATTTT. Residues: CASSPLGLASSTDTQYF.

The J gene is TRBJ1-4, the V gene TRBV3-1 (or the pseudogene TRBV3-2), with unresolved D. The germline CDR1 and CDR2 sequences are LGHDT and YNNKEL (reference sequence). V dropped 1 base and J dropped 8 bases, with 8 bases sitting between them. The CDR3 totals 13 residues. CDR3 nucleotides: TGTGCCAGCAGCCAAGCCCTAAGCGAAAAACTGTTTTTT. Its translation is CASSQALSEKLFF.

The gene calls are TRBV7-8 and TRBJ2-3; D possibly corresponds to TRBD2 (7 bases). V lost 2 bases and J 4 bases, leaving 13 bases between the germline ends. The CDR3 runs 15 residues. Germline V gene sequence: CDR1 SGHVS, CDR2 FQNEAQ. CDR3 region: CASSLWGGGSDTQYF. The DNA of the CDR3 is TGTGCCAGCAGCTTATGGGGGGGCGGGTCAGATACGCAGTATTTT. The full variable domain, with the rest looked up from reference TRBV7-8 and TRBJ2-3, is GAGVSQSPRYKVAKRGQDVALRCDPISGHVSLFWYQQALGQGPEFLTYFQNEAQLDKSGLPSDRFFAERPEGSVSTLKIQRTQQEDSAVYLCASSLWGGGSDTQYFGPGTRLTVL.

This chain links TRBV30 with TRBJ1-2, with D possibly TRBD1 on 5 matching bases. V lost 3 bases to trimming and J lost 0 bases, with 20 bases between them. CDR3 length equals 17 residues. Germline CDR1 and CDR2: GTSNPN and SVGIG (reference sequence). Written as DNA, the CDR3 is TGTGCCTGGAGCCAAGGGGAGGGATACTCAGCTAACTATGGCTACACCTTC. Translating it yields CAWSQGEGYSANYGYTF.

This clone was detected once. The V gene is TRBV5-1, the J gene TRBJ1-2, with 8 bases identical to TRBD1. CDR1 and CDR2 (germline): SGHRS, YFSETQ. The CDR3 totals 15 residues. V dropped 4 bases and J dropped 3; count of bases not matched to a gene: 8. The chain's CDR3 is CASSKDRGGDYGYTF. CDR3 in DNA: TGCGCCAGCAGCAAAGACAGGGGTGGGGACTATGGCTACACCTTC.

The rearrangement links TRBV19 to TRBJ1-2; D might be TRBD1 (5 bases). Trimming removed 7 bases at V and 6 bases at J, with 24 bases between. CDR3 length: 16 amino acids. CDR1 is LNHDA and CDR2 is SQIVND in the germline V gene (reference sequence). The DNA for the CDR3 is TGTGCCAGTATGGGATTAGGGGATGCGCTATTGGATGGCTACACCTTC. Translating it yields CASMGLGDALLDGYTF.

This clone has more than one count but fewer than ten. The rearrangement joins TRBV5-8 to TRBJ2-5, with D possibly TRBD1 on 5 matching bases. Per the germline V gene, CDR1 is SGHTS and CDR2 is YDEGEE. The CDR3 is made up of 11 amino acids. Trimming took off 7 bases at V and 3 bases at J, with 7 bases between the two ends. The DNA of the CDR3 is TGTGCCAGCCTCAGGGAAGAGACCCAGTACTTC. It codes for CASLREETQYF.